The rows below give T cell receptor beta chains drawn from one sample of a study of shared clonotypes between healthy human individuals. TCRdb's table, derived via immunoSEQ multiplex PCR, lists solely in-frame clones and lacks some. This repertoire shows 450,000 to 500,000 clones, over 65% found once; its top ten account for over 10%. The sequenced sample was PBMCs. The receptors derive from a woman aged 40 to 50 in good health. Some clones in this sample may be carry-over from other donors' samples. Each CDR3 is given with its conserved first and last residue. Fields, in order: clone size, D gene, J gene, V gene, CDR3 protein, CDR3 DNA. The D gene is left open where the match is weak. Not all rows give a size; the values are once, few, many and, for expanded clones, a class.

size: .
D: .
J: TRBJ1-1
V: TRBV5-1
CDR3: CASSFSGGLNTEAFF
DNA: TGCGCCAGCAGCTTTTCTGGGGGACTGAACACTGAAGCTTTCTTT

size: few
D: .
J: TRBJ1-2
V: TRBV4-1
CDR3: CASSQEDSNYGYTF
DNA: TGCGCCAGCAGCCAAGAGGATTCTAACTATGGCTACACCTTC

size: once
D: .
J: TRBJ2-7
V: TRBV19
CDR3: CASSPASAYEQYF
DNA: TGTGCCAGTAGTCCCGCTAGCGCGTACGAGCAGTACTTC

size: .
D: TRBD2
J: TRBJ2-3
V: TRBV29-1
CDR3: CSVWEILTGLAGLTDTQYF
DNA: TGCAGCGTTTGGGAAATCCTAACAGGACTAGCGGGTCTCACAGATACGCAGTATTTT

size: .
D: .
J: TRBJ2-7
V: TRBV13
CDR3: CASSLGRSGYEQYF
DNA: TGTGCCAGCAGCTTAGGCAGGTCAGGCTACGAGCAGTACTTC

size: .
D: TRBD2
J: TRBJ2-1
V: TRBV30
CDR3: CAWKAGGNFYNEQFF
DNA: TGTGCCTGGAAAGCGGGAGGAAACTTCTACAATGAGCAGTTCTTC

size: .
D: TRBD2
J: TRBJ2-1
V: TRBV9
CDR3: CASSVTSGRALDNEQFF
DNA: TGTGCCAGCAGCGTAACTAGCGGGAGGGCCCTAGACAATGAGCAGTTCTTC

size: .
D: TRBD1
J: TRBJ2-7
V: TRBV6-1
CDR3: CASSEAWTGGGYEQYF
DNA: TGTGCCAGCAGTGAAGCTTGGACAGGGGGTGGGTACGAGCAGTACTTC

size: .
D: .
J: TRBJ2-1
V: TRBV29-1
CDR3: CSVEVGEAYNEQFF
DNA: TGCAGCGTTGAAGTGGGGGAAGCCTACAATGAGCAGTTCTTC

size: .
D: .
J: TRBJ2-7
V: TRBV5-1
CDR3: CASSLATGSYEQYF
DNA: TGCGCCAGCAGCTTAGCGACAGGTTCCTACGAGCAGTACTTC

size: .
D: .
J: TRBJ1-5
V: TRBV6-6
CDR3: CASTDGRSNQPQHF
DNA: TGTGCCAGCACCGACGGCAGGTCCAATCAGCCCCAGCATTTT

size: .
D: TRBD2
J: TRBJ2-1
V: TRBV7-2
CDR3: CASSRTSGRARSEQFF
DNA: TGTGCCAGCAGTCGGACTAGCGGGAGGGCCAGGAGTGAGCAGTTCTTC

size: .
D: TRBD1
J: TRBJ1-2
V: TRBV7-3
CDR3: CASSQDRGYGYTF
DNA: TGTGCCAGCAGCCAGGACAGGGGGTATGGCTACACCTTC

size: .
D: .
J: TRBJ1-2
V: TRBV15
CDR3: CATALTVDYGYTF
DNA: TGTGCCACCGCTCTGACAGTGGACTATGGCTACACCTTC

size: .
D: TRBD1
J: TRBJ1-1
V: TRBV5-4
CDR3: CASSLGQGYLNTEAFF
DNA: TGTGCCAGCAGCTTAGGACAGGGCTATCTTAACACTGAAGCTTTCTTT

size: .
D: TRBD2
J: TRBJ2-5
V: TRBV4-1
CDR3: CASSQPRAGRGETQYF
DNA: TGCGCCAGCAGCCAGCCGAGGGCCGGGAGGGGAGAGACCCAGTACTTC

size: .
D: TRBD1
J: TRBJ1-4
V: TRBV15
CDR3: CATSRDLTGNEKLFF
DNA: TGTGCCACCAGCAGAGATCTGACAGGGAATGAAAAACTGTTTTTT

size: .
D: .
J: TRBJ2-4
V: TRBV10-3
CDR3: CAISGAGNTKNIQYF
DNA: TGTGCCATCAGTGGGGCAGGGAACACCAAAAACATTCAGTACTTC

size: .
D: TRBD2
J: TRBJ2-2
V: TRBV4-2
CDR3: CASSQRLAGGNTGELFF
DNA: TGTGCCAGCAGCCAAAGACTAGCGGGAGGAAACACCGGGGAGCTGTTTTTT

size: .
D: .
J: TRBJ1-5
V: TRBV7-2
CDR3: CASSLVGGGSQPQHF
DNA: TGTGCCAGCAGCTTAGTGGGCGGGGGGAGTCAGCCCCAGCATTTT

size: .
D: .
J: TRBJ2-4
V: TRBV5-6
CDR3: CASSLIAAKNIQYF
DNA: TGTGCCAGCAGCTTGATCGCAGCCAAAAACATTCAGTACTTC

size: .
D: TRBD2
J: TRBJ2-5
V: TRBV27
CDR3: CASSPLAGEGTQYF
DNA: TGTGCCAGCAGTCCCCTAGCGGGAGAGGGGACCCAGTACTTC

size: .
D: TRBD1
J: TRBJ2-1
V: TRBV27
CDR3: CASRPDRGPGSYNEQFF
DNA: TGTGCCAGCAGACCGGACAGGGGGCCAGGGTCCTACAATGAGCAGTTCTTC

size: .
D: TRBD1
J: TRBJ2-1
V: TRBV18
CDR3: CASSKGTGSNEQFF
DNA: TGTGCCAGCTCAAAGGGGACAGGGTCAAATGAGCAGTTCTTC

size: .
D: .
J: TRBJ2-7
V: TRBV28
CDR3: CASSFWRNEQYF
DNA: TGTGCCAGCAGTTTTTGGCGCAACGAGCAGTACTTC

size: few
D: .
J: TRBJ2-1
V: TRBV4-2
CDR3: CASSPGERFKEQFF
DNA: TGTGCCAGCAGCCCGGGTGAGCGGTTCAAGGAGCAGTTCTTC

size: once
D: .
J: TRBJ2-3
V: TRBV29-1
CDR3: CSVGHGTSTDTQYF
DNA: TGCAGCGTTGGGCACGGGACTAGCACAGATACGCAGTATTTT

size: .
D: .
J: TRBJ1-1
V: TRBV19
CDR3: CAASSADTEAFF
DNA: TGTGCGGCGAGTTCGGCGGACACTGAAGCTTTCTTT

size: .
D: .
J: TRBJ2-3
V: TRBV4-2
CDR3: CASSFGGTDTQYF
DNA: TGTGCCAGCAGCTTCGGGGGCACAGATACGCAGTATTTT

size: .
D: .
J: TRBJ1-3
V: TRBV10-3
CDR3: CAISESPVRASGNTIYF
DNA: TGTGCCATCAGTGAGTCTCCAGTGAGGGCCTCTGGAAACACCATATATTTT

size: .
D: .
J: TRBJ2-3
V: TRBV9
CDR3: CASSVGGPEDTQYF
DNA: TGTGCCAGCAGCGTAGGAGGTCCGGAGGATACGCAGTATTTT

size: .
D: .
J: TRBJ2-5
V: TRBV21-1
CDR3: CARHSCDQETQYF
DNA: TGTGCCAGACACTCTTGCGATCAAGAGACCCAGTACTTC

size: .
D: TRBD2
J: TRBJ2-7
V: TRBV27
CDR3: CASRSGGGRSYEQYF
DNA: TGTGCCAGCAGGTCCGGGGGCGGGAGGTCCTACGAGCAGTACTTC

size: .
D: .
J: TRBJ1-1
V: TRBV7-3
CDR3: CASSLLRDTEAFF
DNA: TGTGCCAGCAGCCTACTGCGGGACACTGAAGCTTTCTTT

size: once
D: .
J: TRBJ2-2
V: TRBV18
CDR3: CASSPPIDSGELFF
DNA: TGTGCCAGCTCACCACCAATAGATTCCGGGGAGCTGTTTTTT

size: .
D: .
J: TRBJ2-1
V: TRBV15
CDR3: CATSSPTGFDEQFF
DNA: TGTGCCACCAGCAGTCCTACAGGGTTCGATGAGCAGTTCTTC

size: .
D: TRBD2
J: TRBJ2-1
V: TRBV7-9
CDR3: CASSLRLAFNEQFF
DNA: TGTGCCAGCAGCTTAAGACTAGCTTTTAATGAGCAGTTCTTC

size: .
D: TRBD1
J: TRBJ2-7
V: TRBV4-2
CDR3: CASSLSLDRGVYYEQYF
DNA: TGTGCCAGCAGCCTCTCCCTGGACAGGGGAGTTTACTACGAGCAGTACTTC

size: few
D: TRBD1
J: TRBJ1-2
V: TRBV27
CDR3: CASSHDRGGVYGYTF
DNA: TGTGCCAGCAGTCACGACAGGGGAGGGGTCTATGGCTACACCTTC

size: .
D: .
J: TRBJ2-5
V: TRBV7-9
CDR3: CASSLVWPETQYF
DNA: TGTGCCAGCAGCTTAGTGTGGCCGGAGACCCAGTACTTC

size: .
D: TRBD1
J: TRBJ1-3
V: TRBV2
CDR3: CASSVAQGAGNTIYF
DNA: TGTGCCAGCAGTGTGGCCCAGGGGGCTGGAAACACCATATATTTT

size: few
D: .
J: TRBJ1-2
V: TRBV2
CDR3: CASSEGGYGYTF
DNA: TGTGCCAGCAGTGAAGGGGGGTATGGCTACACCTTC

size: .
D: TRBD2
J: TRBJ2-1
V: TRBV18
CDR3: CASSPVLADSSYNEQFF
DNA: TGTGCCAGCTCACCCGTACTAGCGGACAGCTCCTACAATGAGCAGTTCTTC